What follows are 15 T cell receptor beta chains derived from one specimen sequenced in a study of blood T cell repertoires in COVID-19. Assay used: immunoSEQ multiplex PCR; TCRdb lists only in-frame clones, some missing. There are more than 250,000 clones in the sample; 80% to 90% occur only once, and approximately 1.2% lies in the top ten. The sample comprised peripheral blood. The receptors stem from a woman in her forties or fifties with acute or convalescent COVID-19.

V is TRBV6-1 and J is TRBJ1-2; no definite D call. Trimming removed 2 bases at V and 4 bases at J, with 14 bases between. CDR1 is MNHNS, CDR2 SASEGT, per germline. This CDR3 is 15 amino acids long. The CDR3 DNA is TGTGCCAGCAGTGAATCTCCAGGATACGCCTATGGCTACACCTTC. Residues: CASSESPGYAYGYTF.

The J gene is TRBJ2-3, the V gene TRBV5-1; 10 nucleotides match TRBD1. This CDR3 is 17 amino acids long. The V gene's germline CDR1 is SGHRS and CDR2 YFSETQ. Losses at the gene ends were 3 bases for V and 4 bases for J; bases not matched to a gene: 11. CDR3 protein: CASSSGQGTGASDTQYF. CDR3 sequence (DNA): TGCGCCAGCAGCTCCGGCCAAGGGACAGGGGCGTCAGATACGCAGTATTTT.

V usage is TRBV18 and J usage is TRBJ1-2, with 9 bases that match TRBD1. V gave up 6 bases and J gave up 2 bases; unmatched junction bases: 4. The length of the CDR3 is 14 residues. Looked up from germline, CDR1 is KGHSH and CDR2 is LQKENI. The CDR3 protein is CASSTGQGNYGYTF. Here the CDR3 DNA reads TGTGCCAGCTCGACGGGACAGGGAAACTATGGCTACACCTTC.

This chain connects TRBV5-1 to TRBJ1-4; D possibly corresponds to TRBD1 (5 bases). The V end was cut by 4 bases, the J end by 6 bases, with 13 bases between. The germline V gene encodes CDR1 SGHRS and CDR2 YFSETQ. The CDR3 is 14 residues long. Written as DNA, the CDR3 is TGCGCCAGCAGCAGTCGACAGCCTGATGAAAAACTGTTTTTT. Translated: CASSSRQPDEKLFF.

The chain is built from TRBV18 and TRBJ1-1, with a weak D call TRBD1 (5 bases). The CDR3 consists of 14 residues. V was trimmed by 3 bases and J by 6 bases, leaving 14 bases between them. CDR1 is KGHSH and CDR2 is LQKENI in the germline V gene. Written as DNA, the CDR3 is TGTGCCAGCTCACCTCAGGCAGGGAAAGCTGAAGCTTTCTTT. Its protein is CASSPQAGKAEAFF. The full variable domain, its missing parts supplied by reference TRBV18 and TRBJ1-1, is NAGVMQNPRHLVRRRGQEARLRCSPMKGHSHVYWYRQLPEEGLKFMVYLQKENIIDESGMPKERFSAEFPKEGPSILRIQQVVRGDSAAYFCASSPQAGKAEAFFGQGTRLTVV.

The chain's CDR3 is CASSLTTSGSRMDKNIQYF. As DNA, the CDR3 is TGTGCCAGCAGCCTAACGACTAGCGGGAGTAGGATGGACAAAAACATTCAGTACTTC. The V call is TRBV4-2, the J call TRBJ2-4; 12 positions match TRBD2. V lost 4 bases and J lost 3; bases outside the gene matches: 13. The CDR3 spans 19 residues. Germline-derived CDR1 and CDR2 are LGHNA and YNFKEQ.

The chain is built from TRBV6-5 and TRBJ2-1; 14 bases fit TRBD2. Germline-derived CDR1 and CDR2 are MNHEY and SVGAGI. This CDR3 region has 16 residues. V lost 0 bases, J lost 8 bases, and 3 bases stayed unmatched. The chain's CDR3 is CASSYSSTSGRDEQFF. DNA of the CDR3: TGTGCCAGCAGTTACTCCTCGACTAGCGGGAGGGATGAGCAGTTCTTC.

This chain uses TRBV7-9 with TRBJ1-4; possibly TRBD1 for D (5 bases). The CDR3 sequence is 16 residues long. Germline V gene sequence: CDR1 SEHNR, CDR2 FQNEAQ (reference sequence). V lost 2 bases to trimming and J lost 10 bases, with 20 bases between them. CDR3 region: CASSLSLGLTGGKLFF. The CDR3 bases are TGTGCCAGCAGCTTAAGTCTGGGACTTACGGGCGGAAAACTGTTTTTT.

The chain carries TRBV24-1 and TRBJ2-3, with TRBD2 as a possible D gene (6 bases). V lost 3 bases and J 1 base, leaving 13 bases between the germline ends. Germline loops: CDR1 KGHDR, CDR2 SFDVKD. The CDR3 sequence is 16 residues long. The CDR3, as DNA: TGTGCCACCAGTGATACCGGAGCGGGTCGCACAGATACGCAGTATTTT. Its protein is CATSDTGAGRTDTQYF.

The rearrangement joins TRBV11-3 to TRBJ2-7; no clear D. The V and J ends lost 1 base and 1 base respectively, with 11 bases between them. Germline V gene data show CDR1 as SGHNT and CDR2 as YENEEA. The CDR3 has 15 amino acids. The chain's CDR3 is CASSLGSSDSYEQYF. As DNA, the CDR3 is TGTGCCAGCAGCTTAGGGTCCAGTGATTCCTACGAGCAGTACTTC.

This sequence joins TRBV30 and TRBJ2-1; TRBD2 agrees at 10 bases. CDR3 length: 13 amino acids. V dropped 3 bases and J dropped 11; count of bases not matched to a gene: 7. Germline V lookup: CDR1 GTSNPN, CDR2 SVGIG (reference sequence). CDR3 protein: CAWRKSGGAKQFF. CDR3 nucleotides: TGTGCCTGGAGGAAGAGCGGGGGGGCCAAGCAGTTCTTC.

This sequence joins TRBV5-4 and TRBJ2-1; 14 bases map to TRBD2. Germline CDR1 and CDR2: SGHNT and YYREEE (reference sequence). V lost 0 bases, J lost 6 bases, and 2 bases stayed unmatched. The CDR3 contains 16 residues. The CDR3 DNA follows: TGTGCCAGCAGCTTGGGACTAGCGGGAGGGCTCAATGAGCAGTTCTTC. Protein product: CASSLGLAGGLNEQFF.

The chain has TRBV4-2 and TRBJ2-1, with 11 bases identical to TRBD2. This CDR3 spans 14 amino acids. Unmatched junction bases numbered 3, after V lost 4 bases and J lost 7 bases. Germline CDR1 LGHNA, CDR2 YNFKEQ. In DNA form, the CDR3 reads TGTGCCAGCAGCCCGCGACTAGCGGGGAATGAGCAGTTCTTC. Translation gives CASSPRLAGNEQFF.

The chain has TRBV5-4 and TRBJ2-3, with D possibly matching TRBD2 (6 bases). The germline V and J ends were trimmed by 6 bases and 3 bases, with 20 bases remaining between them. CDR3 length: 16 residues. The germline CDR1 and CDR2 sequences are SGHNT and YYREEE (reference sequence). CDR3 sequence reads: CASTQSAGSLTDTQYF. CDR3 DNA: TGTGCCAGCACCCAGTCCGCCGGGAGCCTGACAGATACGCAGTATTTT.

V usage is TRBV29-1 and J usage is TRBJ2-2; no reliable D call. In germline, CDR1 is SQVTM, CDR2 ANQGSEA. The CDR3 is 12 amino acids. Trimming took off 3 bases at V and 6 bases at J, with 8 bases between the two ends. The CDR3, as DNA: TGCAGCGTTGATAGCCCATCCGGGGAGCTGTTTTTT. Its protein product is CSVDSPSGELFF.